Shown below are 5 T cell receptor beta chains from a single sample sequenced in a study of post-analysis software for immune sequencing data. General study findings and limits: Included in a set of a few TRBV segments more frequent in patients than controls were TRBV5-6, TRBV5-1 and TRBV20-1.

Their cognate antigens are unknown. Unique molecular identifiers were carried by the TCR beta cDNA libraries. MiXCR, applied by TCRdb to the PCR reads, yields one record per CDR3 protein. The data hold 750,000 to 900,000 distinct CDR3 sequences, with roughly 46% observed a single time. The specimen was blood. Receptors were obtained from a girl between 10 and 17 years old with multiple sclerosis.

The chain employs TRBV19 and TRBJ2-1; no reliable D call. V was clipped by 3 bases and J by 0 bases, with 9 bases between them. Germline values: CDR1 LNHDA, CDR2 SQIVND (reference sequence). The CDR3 runs 15 residues. The CDR3 DNA is TGTGCCAGTAGTATCGTAGCAAACTCCTACAATGAGCAGTTCTTC. This encodes CASSIVANSYNEQFF.

The chain carries TRBV2 and TRBJ1-1; D gene uncertain. In germline, CDR1 is SNHLY, CDR2 FYNNEI. V lost 1 base and J 0 bases, leaving 3 bases between the germline ends. The CDR3 length is 13 residues. CDR3 nucleotide sequence: TGTGCCAGCAGTGAAGGGATGAACACTGAAGCTTTCTTT. It specifies CASSEGMNTEAFF.

The table lists this clonotype with a few counts. The genes are TRBV4-3 and TRBJ2-5; 7 positions match TRBD1. Losses at the gene ends were 4 bases for V and 5 bases for J; bases not matched to a gene: 13. This CDR3 contains 16 residues. The germline CDR1 and CDR2 sequences are LGHNA and YSLEER. For the CDR3, the DNA is TGCGCCAGCAGCCGAGACATGACAGGGAGTGGCGAGACCCAGTACTTC. Protein product: CASSRDMTGSGETQYF.

This clonotype has a handful of counts. The CDR3 sequence is CASSDPGRNQPQHF. CDR3 DNA: TGTGCCAGCAGTGATCCGGGGCGCAATCAGCCCCAGCATTTT. The rearrangement links TRBV6-4 to TRBJ1-5, with D maybe TRBD1 (5 bases). The CDR3 sequence is 14 residues long. Germline lookup yields CDR1 MRHNA and CDR2 SNTAGT. V gave up 3 bases and J gave up 2 bases, with 8 bases separating them.

J is TRBJ2-2 and V is TRBV7-9; 7 nucleotides line up with TRBD1. Germline loops: CDR1 SEHNR, CDR2 FQNEAQ (reference sequence). After removal of 3 bases from V and 2 bases from J, the junction contained 3 bases not matched to a gene. This CDR3 has 15 amino acids. The CDR3 DNA reads TGTGCCAGCAGCTTTAACAGGGGTAACACCGGGGAGCTGTTTTTT. Protein: CASSFNRGNTGELFF.